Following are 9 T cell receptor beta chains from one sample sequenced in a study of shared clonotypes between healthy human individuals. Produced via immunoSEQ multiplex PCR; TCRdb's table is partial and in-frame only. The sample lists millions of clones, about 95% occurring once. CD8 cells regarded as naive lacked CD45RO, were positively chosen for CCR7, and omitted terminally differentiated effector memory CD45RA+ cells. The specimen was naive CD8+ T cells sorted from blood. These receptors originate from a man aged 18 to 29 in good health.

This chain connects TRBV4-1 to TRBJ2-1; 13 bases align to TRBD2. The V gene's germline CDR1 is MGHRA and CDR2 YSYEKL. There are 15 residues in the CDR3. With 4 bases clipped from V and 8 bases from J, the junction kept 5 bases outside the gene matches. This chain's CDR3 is CASSPGTSGVDEQFF. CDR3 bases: TGCGCCAGCAGCCCCGGGACTAGCGGGGTAGATGAGCAGTTCTTC.

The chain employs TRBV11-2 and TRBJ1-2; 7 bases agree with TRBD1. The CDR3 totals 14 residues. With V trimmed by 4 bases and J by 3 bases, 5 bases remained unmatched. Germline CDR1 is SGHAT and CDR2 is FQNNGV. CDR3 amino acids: CASSSTGMDYGYTF. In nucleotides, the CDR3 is TGTGCCAGCAGCTCGACAGGGATGGACTATGGCTACACCTTC.

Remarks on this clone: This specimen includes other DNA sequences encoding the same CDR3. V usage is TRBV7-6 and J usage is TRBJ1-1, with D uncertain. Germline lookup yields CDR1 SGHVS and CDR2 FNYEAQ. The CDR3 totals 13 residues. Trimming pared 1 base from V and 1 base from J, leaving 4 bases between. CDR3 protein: CASSLERNTEAFF. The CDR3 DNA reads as TGTGCCAGCAGCTTAGAACGGAACACTGAAGCTTTCTTT.

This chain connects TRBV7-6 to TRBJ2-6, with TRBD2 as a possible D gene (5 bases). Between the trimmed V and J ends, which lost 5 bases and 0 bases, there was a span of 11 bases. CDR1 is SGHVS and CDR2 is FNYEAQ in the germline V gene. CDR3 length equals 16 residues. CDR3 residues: CASSQHGGSGANVLTF. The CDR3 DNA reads TGTGCCAGCAGCCAACACGGAGGCTCTGGGGCCAACGTCCTGACTTTC.

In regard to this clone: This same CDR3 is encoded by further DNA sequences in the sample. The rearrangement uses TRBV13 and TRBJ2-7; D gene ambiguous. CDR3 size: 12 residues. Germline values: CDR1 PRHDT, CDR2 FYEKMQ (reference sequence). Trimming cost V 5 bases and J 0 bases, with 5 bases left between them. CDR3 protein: CASSVSSYEQYF. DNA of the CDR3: TGTGCCAGCAGCGTGAGCTCCTACGAGCAGTACTTC. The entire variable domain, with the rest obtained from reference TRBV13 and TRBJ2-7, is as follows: AAGVIQSPRHLIKEKRETATLKCYPIPRHDTVYWYQQGPGQDPQFLISFYEKMQSDKGSIPDRFSAQQFSDYHSELNMSSLELGDSALYFCASSVSSYEQYFGPGTRLTVT.

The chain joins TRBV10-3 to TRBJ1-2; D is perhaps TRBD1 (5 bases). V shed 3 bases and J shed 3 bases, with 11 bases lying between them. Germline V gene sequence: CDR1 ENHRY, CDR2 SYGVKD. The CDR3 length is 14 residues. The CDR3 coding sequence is TGTGCCATCAGTGACCTTGTAGGGGACTATGGCTACACCTTC. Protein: CAISDLVGDYGYTF.

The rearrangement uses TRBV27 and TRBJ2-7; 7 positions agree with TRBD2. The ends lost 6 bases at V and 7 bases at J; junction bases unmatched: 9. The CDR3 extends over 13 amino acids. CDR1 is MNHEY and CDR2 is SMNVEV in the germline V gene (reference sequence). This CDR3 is CASSLAEGGEQYF. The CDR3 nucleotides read TGTGCCAGCAGCCTAGCGGAGGGCGGAGAGCAGTACTTC.

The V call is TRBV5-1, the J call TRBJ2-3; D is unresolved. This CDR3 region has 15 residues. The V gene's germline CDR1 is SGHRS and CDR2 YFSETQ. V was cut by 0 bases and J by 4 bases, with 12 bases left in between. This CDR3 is CASSLDGLWADTQYF. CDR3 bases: TGCGCCAGCAGCTTGGACGGCTTGTGGGCAGATACGCAGTATTTT.

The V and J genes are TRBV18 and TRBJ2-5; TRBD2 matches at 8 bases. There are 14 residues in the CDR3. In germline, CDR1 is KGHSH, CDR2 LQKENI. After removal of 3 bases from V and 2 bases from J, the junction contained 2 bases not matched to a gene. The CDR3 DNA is TGTGCCAGCTCACCGGAGCGGGGGCAAGAGACCCAGTACTTC. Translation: CASSPERGQETQYF.